This T cell receptor beta chain was identified in a study of cytomegalovirus exposure and HLA in healthy donors. The CDR3 is made up of 18 amino acids. The germline gives CDR1 LNHDA, CDR2 SQIVND (reference sequence). J gave up 3 bases and V 3 bases, and 12 bases lay outside the gene matches. Primers for the PCR totalled 60 Vbeta and 13 Jbeta. Measured with immunoSEQ multiplex PCR; TCRdb has only the in-frame clones, and not every one. This table holds 110,000 or so clones, 77% found once. Turning to this clone: The antigen is unknown.

Study-wide results and caveats: The authors confirmed in vitro that a few CMV-associated chains were specific for CMV antigens. For most TCR beta V segments, an earlier analysis put the productive rate at about 87% or about 30% of the time.

The sequence was obtained from a man aged 35 to 55 in good health and CMV-seropositive. The specimen was PBMCs. V is TRBV19 and J is TRBJ2-2, with 8 bases fitting TRBD1. The CDR3 nucleotides read TGTGCCAGTAGTATGCGGATCACAGGGGGACATGACACCGGGGAGCTGTTTTTT. Protein: CASSMRITGGHDTGELFF.